This passage covers 10 T cell receptor beta chains from one sample sequenced in a study of spatial heterogeneity in lung cancer. Time point in this sample: sample taken at primary tumor resection. No cell sorting; template was whole RNA from tumor, lung tissue or PBMC. TCRdb re-analysed the 5' RACE reads in MiXCR, keeping a single row per CDR3 protein. The sample lists 9,500 to 12,000 distinct CDR3 sequences, 6.3% occurring once. The specimen comprised PBMCs, sampled at surgery. Every receptor here comes from a male donor with early-stage non-small cell lung cancer.

This clonotype was seen only a few times. The library was built for alpha chains, so this beta chain is an off-target read and its size means little. The chain links TRBV5-1 to TRBJ2-1; 7 positions agree with TRBD1. Trimming took 0 bases from V and 5 from J; bases not matched to a gene: 5. CDR1 and CDR2 from the germline V gene are SGHRS and YFSETQ. The CDR3 runs to 15 residues. CDR3 DNA sequence: TGCGCCAGCAGCTTGGGCGGACAGGCGCACAATGAGCAGTTCTTC. This gives the protein CASSLGGQAHNEQFF.

As to this clonotype: This beta chain slipped into a library made for alpha chains as a stray read, so its size is not meaningful. The chain is built from TRBV11-2 and TRBJ1-1; 7 nucleotides agree with TRBD1. Germline CDR1 reads SGHAT; CDR2 reads FQNNGV. This CDR3 has 13 amino acids. The V gene end was trimmed by 3 bases and the J gene end by 5 bases; junction bases not matched to a gene: 3. The CDR3 sequence is CASSLTGQTEAFF. In DNA, the CDR3 is TGTGCCAGCAGCTTGACAGGGCAAACTGAAGCTTTCTTT.

This clonotype was recorded at least ten times. This beta chain is off target for a library built for alpha chains, so its abundance means little. The chain couples TRBV29-1 to TRBJ1-2; no definite D call. The ends were cut back, 0 bases at V and 0 bases at J, with 14 bases in the middle. Per the germline V gene, CDR1 is SQVTM and CDR2 is ANQGSEA. The CDR3 runs to 16 residues. In nucleotides, the CDR3 is TGCAGCGTTGAAGACTCAGAATTGGCTGCTAACTATGGCTACACCTTC. Its protein is CSVEDSELAANYGYTF. Drawing the rest from reference TRBV29-1 and TRBJ1-2, the complete variable domain is SAVISQKPSRDICQRGTSLTIQCQVDSQVTMMFWYRQQPGQSLTLIATANQGSEATYESGFVIDKFPISRPNLTFSTLTVSNMSPEDSSIYLCSVEDSELAANYGYTFGSGTRLTVV.

The sample holds many counts of this clonotype. This beta chain slipped into a library made for alpha chains as a stray read, so its size is not meaningful. The V call is TRBV7-9, the J call TRBJ1-5; tentatively, D is TRBD1 (5 bases). Per germline, CDR1 SEHNR and CDR2 FQNEAQ (reference sequence). CDR3 length equals 12 residues. Deletions cut 1 base from V and 12 bases from J, with 10 bases between. This CDR3 reads CASSLGWGDQHF. The CDR3 DNA reads as TGTGCCAGCAGCTTAGGGTGGGGGGACCAGCATTTT.

In this sample, this clonotype is medium-sized. This beta chain turned up in a library designed for alpha chains; as an off-target read, its abundance says little. This rearrangement joins TRBV20-1 to TRBJ2-1; 11 nucleotides line up with TRBD2. The CDR3 runs to 13 residues. V lost 8 bases, J lost 8 bases, and 8 bases stayed unmatched. The germline CDR1 and CDR2 sequences are DFQATT and SNEGSKA (reference sequence). This CDR3 is CSLGLAVGDEQFF. CDR3 in DNA: TGCAGTCTGGGACTAGCGGTAGGGGATGAGCAGTTCTTC.

The sample holds many counts of this clonotype. As an off-target read in a library built for alpha chains, this beta chain has a frequency of little significance. The chain couples TRBV12-3 or TRBV12-4 to TRBJ2-3; a weak D match, TRBD2 (6 bases). This CDR3 contains 14 residues. V was trimmed by 2 bases and J by 0 bases, leaving 6 bases between them. CDR3 protein: CASSLRESTDTQYF. CDR3 DNA: TGTGCCAGCAGTTTACGGGAGAGCACAGATACGCAGTATTTT.

This clonotype turned up a few times. This beta chain came through as a stray read in a library set up for alpha chains, and its size says little. This rearrangement joins TRBV7-2 to TRBJ2-7, with D possibly being TRBD1 or TRBD2 (5 bases each). The V gene's germline CDR1 is SGHTA and CDR2 FQGNSA. This CDR3 has 14 residues. V lost 2 bases and J 2 bases, leaving 10 bases between the germline ends. CDR3 DNA: TGTGCCAGCAGCTTAAACTGGGGGACCTACGAGCAGTACTTC. This gives the protein CASSLNWGTYEQYF.

In its sample, this clonotype was seen a few times. This beta chain is an off-target read within a library intended for alpha chains, so its frequency means little. V gene TRBV15 combines with J gene TRBJ2-1; the match to TRBD2 covers 12 bases. The CDR3 length is 15 residues. Germline CDR1 and CDR2: LNHNV and YYDKDF (reference sequence). V lost 5 bases to trimming and J lost 9 bases; unmatched junction nucleotides: 8. CDR3 sequence (DNA): TGTGCCACCAGCGCCCGGACTAGCGGGATTTCTGAGCAGTTCTTC. This encodes CATSARTSGISEQFF.

In its sample, this clonotype is medium-sized. With the library built for alpha chains, this beta chain is off target and its frequency is not meaningful. V gene TRBV5-1 combines with J gene TRBJ1-4; 7 bases fit TRBD1. The germline V gene encodes CDR1 SGHRS and CDR2 YFSETQ. The ends lost 0 bases at V and 3 bases at J; junction bases unmatched: 2. There are 15 residues in the CDR3. The CDR3 is CASSLGTGANEKLFF. As DNA, the CDR3 is TGCGCCAGCAGCTTGGGGACAGGAGCTAATGAAAAACTGTTTTTT.

On this clonotype itself: Within a library made for alpha chains, this beta chain is off target, and its count is uninformative. The rearrangement joins TRBV5-1 to TRBJ2-1; 11 bases are a match to TRBD2. CDR1 is SGHRS, CDR2 YFSETQ, per germline. Unmatched junction bases numbered 8, after V lost 1 base and J lost 8 bases. The CDR3 length is 16 residues. The CDR3 DNA sequence: TGCGCCAGCAGCTTGCCGACTAGCGGGAACCCAGATGAGCAGTTCTTC. Protein product: CASSLPTSGNPDEQFF.